This T cell receptor beta chain was captured by sequencing in a study of blood T cell repertoires in COVID-19. Only one count was recorded for this clone. This table comes from immunoSEQ multiplex PCR, and its TCRdb copy is limited to in-frame clones, with some not included. The table has some 150,000 clones, 84% seen once; the top ten hold approximately 9%. Trimming removed 4 bases from V and 4 bases from J; junction bases left unmatched: 7. Germline V gene sequence: CDR1 SGHTA, CDR2 FQGTGA. CDR3 length: 16 amino acids. The J gene is TRBJ2-2, the V gene TRBV7-3, with 9 bases matching TRBD1. The sequence came from a woman older than 75 in a cohort sampled during active or convalescent COVID-19. Sequenced material: peripheral blood. CDR3 sequence: CASSSTTGGSTGELFF. In DNA form, the CDR3 reads TGTGCCAGCAGCTCGACGACAGGGGGGAGCACCGGGGAGCTGTTTTTT.